This is a list of T cell receptor beta chains from one sample in a study of blood T cell repertoires in COVID-19. Clones were read by immunoSEQ multiplex PCR, and TCRdb kept only the in-frame ones, dropping some. The sample has 95,000 to 150,000 clones, 82% seen once. Sequenced: peripheral blood. These receptors came from an older woman with acute or convalescent COVID-19. Each CDR3 is given with its conserved first and last residue. The D gene is left open where the match is weak. Size values are once, few and many counts, or a class for expanded clones, and some rows have none.

clone_size j_call d_call v_call cdr3_nt cdr3_aa
NA TRBJ2-3 NA TRBV24-1 TGTGCCACCAGTGTAGGAGGGGTGAGCACAGATACGCAGTATTTT CATSVGGVSTDTQYF
NA TRBJ2-2 NA TRBV5-5 TGTGCCAGCAGCCCGCACATCACCGGGGAGCTGTTTTTT CASSPHITGELFF
NA TRBJ2-3 TRBD2 TRBV10-3 TGTGCCATCAGTGTTAGCGGGGGGGCCGGAGATACGCAGTATTTT CAISVSGGAGDTQYF
NA TRBJ1-1 NA TRBV3-1/TRBV3-2 TGTGCCAGCAGGGGGACACAGAACACTGAAGCTTTCTTT CASRGTQNTEAFF
NA TRBJ1-1 TRBD1 TRBV5-1 TGCGCCAGCAGCCCCGACAGGGACACTGAAGCTTTCTTT CASSPDRDTEAFF
NA TRBJ1-2 NA TRBV12-3/TRBV12-4 TGTGCCAGCAGTTTAAGGGGGAACTATGGCTACACCTTC CASSLRGNYGYTF
NA TRBJ1-2 NA TRBV6-1 TGTGCCAGCAGTGAAGCGACATATGGCTACACCTTC CASSEATYGYTF
NA TRBJ1-6 TRBD1 TRBV18 TGTGCCAGCTCAGAGAAAACCGGGACAGGGCATTCACCCCTCCACTTT CASSEKTGTGHSPLHF
few TRBJ1-2 TRBD1 TRBV11-2 TGTGCCAGCCGTCAGGGGGCTGGTGGGGCGAGCGGCTACACCTTC CASRQGAGGASGYTF
NA TRBJ1-6 NA TRBV10-3 TGTGCCATCAACCACAGGGAGAATAATTCACCCCTCCACTTT CAINHRENNSPLHF
NA TRBJ1-2 TRBD1 TRBV2 TGTGCCAGCAGTGGACAGGGGGTTGGCTACACCTTC CASSGQGVGYTF
NA TRBJ1-2 TRBD1 TRBV24-1 TGTGCCACCAGTCCGGGACAGGGGGCATATCACTATGGCTACACCTTC CATSPGQGAYHYGYTF
NA TRBJ2-7 TRBD2 TRBV30 TGTGCCCTAGACCCCGGGACTAGCGGGAGCGAGCAGTACTTC CALDPGTSGSEQYF
NA TRBJ1-4 NA TRBV5-1 TGCGCCAGCAGCTTGGTCGGAGCAACTAATGAAAAACTGTTTTTT CASSLVGATNEKLFF
NA TRBJ1-3 TRBD1 TRBV18 TGTGCCAGCTCACAAGGGACAGGGGTCTACATATACTCTGGAAACACCATATATTTT CASSQGTGVYIYSGNTIYF
NA TRBJ2-3 NA TRBV4-3 TGCGCCAGCAGCCAAGACAGGTCAAAGGGAGCAGATACGCAGTATTTT CASSQDRSKGADTQYF
NA TRBJ1-1 NA TRBV4-2 TGTGCCAGCAGCCAAGATTCCGGGGGGAGGTCTGAAGCTTTCTTT CASSQDSGGRSEAFF
NA TRBJ1-1 NA TRBV11-1 TGTGCCAGCACCCTGACAAGGATGAACACTGAAGCTTTCTTT CASTLTRMNTEAFF
NA TRBJ2-3 NA TRBV12-3/TRBV12-4 TGTGCCAGCAGTTCCAGGGCAACAGATACGCAGTATTTT CASSSRATDTQYF
NA TRBJ1-6 TRBD1 TRBV29-1 TGCAGCGCCCAGGGGGACTATAATTCACCCCTCCACTTT CSAQGDYNSPLHF
NA TRBJ1-5 NA TRBV5-5 TGTGCCAGCAGCCCGAACCCTACGAAGAATCAGCCCCAGCATTTT CASSPNPTKNQPQHF
NA TRBJ2-7 TRBD1 TRBV5-1 TGCGCCAGCAGACCTACCGGGACAGGTTCTCTCGAGCAGTACTTC CASRPTGTGSLEQYF
few TRBJ1-2 TRBD1 TRBV6-5 TGTGCCAGTACCCTAGGGGGGACAGCTAACTATGGCTACACCTTC CASTLGGTANYGYTF
NA TRBJ1-3 NA TRBV19 TGTGCCAGTAGTATAAACAGGGAGGGCAACACCATATATTTT CASSINREGNTIYF
NA TRBJ1-2 NA TRBV27 TGTGCCAGCAGCTACACAGGAGTTATTAACTATGGCTACACCTTC CASSYTGVINYGYTF
NA TRBJ2-1 TRBD2 TRBV19 TGTGCCAGTATCCCTGGAGGCGGGGGGTACAATGAGCAGTTCTTC CASIPGGGGYNEQFF
NA TRBJ2-3 NA TRBV11-3 TGTGCCAGCAGCGGGGGCGTACTCACTGATACGCAGTATTTT CASSGGVLTDTQYF
NA TRBJ2-3 TRBD1 TRBV2 TGTGCCAGCACGGGTGACAGGGCAGATACGCAGTATTTT CASTGDRADTQYF
NA TRBJ2-1 NA TRBV29-1 TGCAGCGTTCGACCTTCCGGGAATGAGCAGTTCTTC CSVRPSGNEQFF
NA TRBJ1-2 NA TRBV9 TGTGCCAGCAGCGTAGATAGGGGCAGCTATGGCTACACCTTC CASSVDRGSYGYTF
NA TRBJ2-3 TRBD2 TRBV5-1 TGCGCCAGTGCACTAGCGGGGGGCAGGGTGGATACGCAGTATTTT CASALAGGRVDTQYF
NA TRBJ2-7 NA TRBV5-6 TGTGCCAGCAGCTTAATCCAGGTGAACTACGAGCAGTACTTC CASSLIQVNYEQYF
NA TRBJ1-1 NA TRBV6-2/TRBV6-3 TGTGCCAGCAGTTATTTAGGGGAGAACACTGAAGCTTTCTTT CASSYLGENTEAFF
NA TRBJ2-7 TRBD2 TRBV3-1/TRBV3-2 TGTGCCAGCAGCCAAGGGGGAGGGAAAGTCTACGAGCAGTACTTC CASSQGGGKVYEQYF
NA TRBJ1-5 TRBD1 TRBV5-6 TGTGCCAGCAGCTTCGGACAGGGGGCCCAGCCCCAGCATTTT CASSFGQGAQPQHF
few TRBJ1-1 NA TRBV7-9 TGTGCCAGCAGCTTACCCGGGGACACTGAAGCTTTCTTT CASSLPGDTEAFF
NA TRBJ2-3 NA TRBV19 TGTGCCAGTAGTACGACAGGCACTAGCACAGATACGCAGTATTTT CASSTTGTSTDTQYF
few TRBJ1-2 NA TRBV2 TGTGCCAGCAGTGGCACAGGGACCTATGGCTACACCTTC CASSGTGTYGYTF
once TRBJ2-5 TRBD2 TRBV30 TGTGCCTGGAGTGTCAGGCTAGCGGGAGAGACCCAGTACTTC CAWSVRLAGETQYF
NA TRBJ2-3 NA TRBV4-3 TGCGCCAGCAGCATTACAGGGTCTCGGACAGATACGCAGTATTTT CASSITGSRTDTQYF